Listed below are T cell receptor beta chains from one sample, sequenced in a study of OX40 agonist ivuxolimab in advanced cancers. Assay used: immunoSEQ multiplex PCR; TCRdb lists only in-frame clones, some missing. The table shows about 20,000 clones, with about four fifths occurring only once. Material: CD4+ or CD8+ T cells sorted from blood, obtained in a trial of the OX40 agonist ivuxolimab. These receptor sequences come from an adult with an advanced solid tumor such as melanoma, head and neck, liver or kidney cancer. The CDR3 runs from the conserved cysteine through the conserved F or W. The D gene is left open where the match is weak. For some rows the clone size is stated as once, few or many, or as a class when expanded; others skip it.

v_call: TRBV6-1; j_call: TRBJ2-7; d_call: .; clone_size: .; cdr3_nt: TGTGCCAGCAGTGACAGGGCGAGCTCCTACGAGCAGTACTTC; cdr3_aa: CASSDRASSYEQYF
v_call: TRBV5-4; j_call: TRBJ2-7; d_call: TRBD1; clone_size: .; cdr3_nt: TGTGCCAGCAGCTTGGTGGGCAGGGGGTCCTACGAGCAGTACTTC; cdr3_aa: CASSLVGRGSYEQYF
v_call: TRBV20-1; j_call: TRBJ2-1; d_call: TRBD1; clone_size: .; cdr3_nt: TGCAGTGCTGGGACAGCCGCTGAGTTCTTC; cdr3_aa: CSAGTAAEFF
v_call: TRBV19; j_call: TRBJ1-2; d_call: .; clone_size: .; cdr3_nt: TGTGCCAGTAGTATAGAGGACAGAGCCCCCTATGGCTACACCTTC; cdr3_aa: CASSIEDRAPYGYTF
v_call: TRBV28; j_call: TRBJ2-5; d_call: TRBD1; clone_size: .; cdr3_nt: TGTGCCAGCAGTTCCTCCCAGGACAGGGTATTAGAGACCCAGTACTTC; cdr3_aa: CASSSSQDRVLETQYF
v_call: TRBV4-2; j_call: TRBJ1-1; d_call: .; clone_size: .; cdr3_nt: TGTGCCAGCAGCTTGGGCCCCGGGGGTATAACTGAAGCTTTCTTT; cdr3_aa: CASSLGPGGITEAFF
v_call: TRBV5-1; j_call: TRBJ1-3; d_call: .; clone_size: .; cdr3_nt: TGCGCCAGCAGCGACACAGGCTACTCTGGAAACACCATATATTTT; cdr3_aa: CASSDTGYSGNTIYF
v_call: TRBV4-2; j_call: TRBJ2-3; d_call: .; clone_size: hyperexpanded; cdr3_nt: TGTGCCAGCAGCCAAGTTGGGGTAACAGATACGCAGTATTTT; cdr3_aa: CASSQVGVTDTQYF
v_call: TRBV28; j_call: TRBJ2-1; d_call: TRBD1; clone_size: .; cdr3_nt: TGTGCCAGCAGTCCCGGGACAGCGGCGGGTGGGTTCTTC; cdr3_aa: CASSPGTAAGGFF
v_call: TRBV5-1; j_call: TRBJ2-3; d_call: .; clone_size: .; cdr3_nt: TGCGCCAGCAGCTTCCTTTCGCTAGATACGCAGTATTTT; cdr3_aa: CASSFLSLDTQYF
v_call: TRBV29-1; j_call: TRBJ1-1; d_call: TRBD1; clone_size: few; cdr3_nt: TGCAGCGTGAGACAGGGCGGCACTGAAGCTTTCTTT; cdr3_aa: CSVRQGGTEAFF
v_call: TRBV9; j_call: TRBJ1-1; d_call: .; clone_size: .; cdr3_nt: TGTGCCAGCAGCGCCGAGGGGGGGTGGACTGAAGCTTTCTTT; cdr3_aa: CASSAEGGWTEAFF
v_call: TRBV7-3; j_call: TRBJ2-2; d_call: .; clone_size: .; cdr3_nt: TGTGCCAGCAGCTTAGGAGGACCGCGGTTAAGTGCCGGGGAGCTGTTTTTT; cdr3_aa: CASSLGGPRLSAGELFF
v_call: TRBV15; j_call: TRBJ2-5; d_call: TRBD1; clone_size: .; cdr3_nt: TGTGCCACCAGCAGAGCCAGGGGGCGGGAGACCCAGTACTTC; cdr3_aa: CATSRARGRETQYF
v_call: TRBV4-1; j_call: TRBJ2-7; d_call: .; clone_size: .; cdr3_nt: TGCGCCAGCAGCCAAGATAGGGGCTACGAGCAGTACTTC; cdr3_aa: CASSQDRGYEQYF
v_call: TRBV9; j_call: TRBJ2-7; d_call: TRBD2; clone_size: .; cdr3_nt: TGTGCCAGCAGCGTAGCCGGGGGGGCCGCAGGCGAGCAGTACTTC; cdr3_aa: CASSVAGGAAGEQYF
v_call: TRBV21-1; j_call: TRBJ1-5; d_call: .; clone_size: .; cdr3_nt: TGTGCCAGCAGCAAAGATATAACGGAATATAGCAATCAGCCCCAGCATTTT; cdr3_aa: CASSKDITEYSNQPQHF
v_call: TRBV4-1; j_call: TRBJ2-2; d_call: TRBD1; clone_size: .; cdr3_nt: TGCGCCAGCAGCCATTCTACAGGGGAGCCCGGGGAGCTGTTTTTT; cdr3_aa: CASSHSTGEPGELFF